The entry below gives a single TCR beta chain sequence along with its context. Its target is not known. Sequencing was preceded by expansion of antigen-specific CD4+ T cells with viral peptide pools in the ViraFEST assay. CD4+ T cells were isolated after nine to ten days of culture. Trimming took 4 bases from V and 0 from J, leaving 13 bases between them. CDR3 length: 16 residues. CDR1 LGHNA and CDR2 YNFKEQ come from the germline V gene. This sample is part of a study of vaccination effects on CD4 cells after COVID-19. Profiled with immunoSEQ multiplex PCR; TCRdb holds only in-frame clones, not every one. The sample shows tens of thousands of clones, about 73% of them seen only once.

The origin of this receptor is a human donor who received a COVID-19 vaccine. Sequenced here: CD4+ T cells from PBMCs cultured with HCoV-229E spike peptides, sampled before COVID-19 vaccination. The V and J genes are TRBV4-2 and TRBJ1-3; tentatively, D is TRBD1 (5 bases). In DNA, the CDR3 is TGTGCCAGCAGCCGGGAGGCAGACAGCTCTGGAAACACCATATATTTT. Protein: CASSREADSSGNTIYF.